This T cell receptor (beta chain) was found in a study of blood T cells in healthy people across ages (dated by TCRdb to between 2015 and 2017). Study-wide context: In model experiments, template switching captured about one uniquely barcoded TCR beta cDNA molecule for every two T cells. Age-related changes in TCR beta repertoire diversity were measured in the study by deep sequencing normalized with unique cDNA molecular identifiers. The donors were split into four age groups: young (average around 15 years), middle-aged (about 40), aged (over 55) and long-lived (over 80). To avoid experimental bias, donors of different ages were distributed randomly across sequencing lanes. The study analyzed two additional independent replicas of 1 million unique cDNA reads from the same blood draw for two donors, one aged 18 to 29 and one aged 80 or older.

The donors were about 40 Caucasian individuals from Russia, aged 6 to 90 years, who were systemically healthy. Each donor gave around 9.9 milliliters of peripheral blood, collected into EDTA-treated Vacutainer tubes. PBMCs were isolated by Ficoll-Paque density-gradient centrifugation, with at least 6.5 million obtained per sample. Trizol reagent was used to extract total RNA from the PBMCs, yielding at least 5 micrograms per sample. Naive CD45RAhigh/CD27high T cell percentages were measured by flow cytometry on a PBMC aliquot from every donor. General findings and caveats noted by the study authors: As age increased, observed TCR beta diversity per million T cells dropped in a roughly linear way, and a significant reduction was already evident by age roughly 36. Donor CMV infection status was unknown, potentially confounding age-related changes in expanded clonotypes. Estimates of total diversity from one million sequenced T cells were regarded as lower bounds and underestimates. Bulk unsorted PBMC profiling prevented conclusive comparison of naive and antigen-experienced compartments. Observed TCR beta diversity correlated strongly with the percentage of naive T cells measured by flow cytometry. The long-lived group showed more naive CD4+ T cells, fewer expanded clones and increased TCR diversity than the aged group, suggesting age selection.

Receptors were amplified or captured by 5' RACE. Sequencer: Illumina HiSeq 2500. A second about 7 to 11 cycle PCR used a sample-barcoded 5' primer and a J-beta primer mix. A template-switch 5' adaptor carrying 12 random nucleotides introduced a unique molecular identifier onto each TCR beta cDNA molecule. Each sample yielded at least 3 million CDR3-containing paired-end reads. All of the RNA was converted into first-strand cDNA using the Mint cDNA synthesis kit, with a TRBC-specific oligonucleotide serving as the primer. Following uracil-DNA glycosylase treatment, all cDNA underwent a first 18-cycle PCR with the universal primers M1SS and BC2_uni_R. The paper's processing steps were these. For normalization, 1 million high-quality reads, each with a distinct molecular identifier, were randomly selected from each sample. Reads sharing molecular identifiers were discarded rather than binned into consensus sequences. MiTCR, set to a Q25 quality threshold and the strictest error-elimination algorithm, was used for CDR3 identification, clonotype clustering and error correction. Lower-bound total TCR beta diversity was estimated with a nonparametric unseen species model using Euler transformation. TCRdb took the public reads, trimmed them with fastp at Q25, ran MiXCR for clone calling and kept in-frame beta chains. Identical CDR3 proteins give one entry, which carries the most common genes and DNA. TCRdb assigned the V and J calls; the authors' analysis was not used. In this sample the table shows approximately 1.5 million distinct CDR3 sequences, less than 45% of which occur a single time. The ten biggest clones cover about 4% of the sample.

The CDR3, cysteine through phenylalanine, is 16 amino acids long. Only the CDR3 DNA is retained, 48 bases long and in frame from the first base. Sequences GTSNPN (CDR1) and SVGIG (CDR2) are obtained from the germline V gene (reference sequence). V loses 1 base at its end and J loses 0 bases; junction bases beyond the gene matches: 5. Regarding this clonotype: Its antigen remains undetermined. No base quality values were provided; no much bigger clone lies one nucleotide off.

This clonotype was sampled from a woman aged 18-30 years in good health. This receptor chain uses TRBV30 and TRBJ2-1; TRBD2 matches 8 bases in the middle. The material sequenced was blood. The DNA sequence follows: TGTGCCTGGAGTGATCCTAGCGGGCTCTCCTACAATGAGCAGTTCTTC. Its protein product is CAWSDPSGLSYNEQFF.